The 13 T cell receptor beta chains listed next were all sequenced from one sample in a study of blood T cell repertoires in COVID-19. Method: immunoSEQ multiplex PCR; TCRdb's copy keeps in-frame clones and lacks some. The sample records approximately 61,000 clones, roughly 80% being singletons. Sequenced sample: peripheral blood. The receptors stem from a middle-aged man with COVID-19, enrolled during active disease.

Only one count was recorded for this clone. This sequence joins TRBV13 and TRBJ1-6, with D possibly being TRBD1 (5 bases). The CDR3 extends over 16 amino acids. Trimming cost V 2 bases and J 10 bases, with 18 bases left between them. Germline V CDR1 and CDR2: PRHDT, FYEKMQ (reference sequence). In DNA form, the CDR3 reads TGTGCCAGCAGCTTATACCCAGGAAGGGGCGAATCACCCCTCCACTTT. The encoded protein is CASSLYPGRGESPLHF.

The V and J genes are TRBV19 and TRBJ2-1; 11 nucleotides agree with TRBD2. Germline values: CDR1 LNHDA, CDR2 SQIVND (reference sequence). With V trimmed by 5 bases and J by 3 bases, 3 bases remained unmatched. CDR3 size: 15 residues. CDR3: CASSLGLAGYNEQFF. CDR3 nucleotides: TGTGCCAGTAGTCTCGGACTAGCGGGCTACAATGAGCAGTTCTTC.

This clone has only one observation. The CDR3 DNA follows: TGTGCCAGCAGTGAAGCGGGGGGGTACAATGAGCAGTTCTTC. This sequence encodes CASSEAGGYNEQFF. The chain recombines TRBV6-1 with TRBJ2-1; the match to TRBD2 covers 7 bases. Germline loops: CDR1 MNHNS, CDR2 SASEGT. V shed 0 bases, J shed 4 bases, and the junction held 0 bases outside the gene matches. CDR3 length equals 14 residues.

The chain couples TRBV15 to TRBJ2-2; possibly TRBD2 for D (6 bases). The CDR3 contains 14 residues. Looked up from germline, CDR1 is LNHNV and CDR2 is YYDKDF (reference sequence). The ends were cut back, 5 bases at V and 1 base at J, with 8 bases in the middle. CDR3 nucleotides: TGTGCCACCAGCGTCGGGGGGAACACCGGGGAGCTGTTTTTT. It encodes CATSVGGNTGELFF.

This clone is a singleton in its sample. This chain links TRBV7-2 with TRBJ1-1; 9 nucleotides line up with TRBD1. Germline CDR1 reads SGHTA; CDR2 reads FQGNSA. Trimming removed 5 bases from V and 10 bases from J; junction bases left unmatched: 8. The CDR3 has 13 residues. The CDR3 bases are TGTGCCAGCAGCCTCGGGACAGGGTTGTCAGCTTTCTTT. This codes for CASSLGTGLSAFF.

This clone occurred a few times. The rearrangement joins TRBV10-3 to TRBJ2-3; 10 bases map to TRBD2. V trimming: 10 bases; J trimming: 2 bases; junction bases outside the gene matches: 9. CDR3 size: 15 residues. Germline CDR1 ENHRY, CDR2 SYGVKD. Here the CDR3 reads CATQSLAGVTDTQYF. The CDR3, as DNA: TGTGCCACCCAAAGCCTAGCGGGAGTCACAGATACGCAGTATTTT.

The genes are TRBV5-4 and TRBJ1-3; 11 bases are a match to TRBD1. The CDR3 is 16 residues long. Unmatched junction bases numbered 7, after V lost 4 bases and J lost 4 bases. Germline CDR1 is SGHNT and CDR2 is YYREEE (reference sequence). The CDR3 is CASSPGQGARGNTIYF. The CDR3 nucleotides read TGTGCCAGCAGCCCAGGACAGGGGGCGAGGGGAAACACCATATATTTT.

CDR3 residues: CASSEISQGAGEQYF. In DNA form, the CDR3 reads TGTGCCAGCAGTGAGATCTCCCAGGGGGCGGGGGAGCAGTACTTC. The chain joins TRBV2 to TRBJ2-7, with 8 bases lining up with TRBD1. The junction had 11 bases not matched to a gene; V was cut back by 3 bases and J by 7 bases. Germline-derived CDR1 and CDR2 are SNHLY and FYNNEI. This CDR3 contains 15 residues.

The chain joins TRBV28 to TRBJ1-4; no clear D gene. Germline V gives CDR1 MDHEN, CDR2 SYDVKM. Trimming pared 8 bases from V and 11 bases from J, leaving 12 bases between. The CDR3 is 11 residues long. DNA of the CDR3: TGTGCCAGCCTTCAAAATCGGAAACTGTTTTTT. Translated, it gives CASLQNRKLFF.

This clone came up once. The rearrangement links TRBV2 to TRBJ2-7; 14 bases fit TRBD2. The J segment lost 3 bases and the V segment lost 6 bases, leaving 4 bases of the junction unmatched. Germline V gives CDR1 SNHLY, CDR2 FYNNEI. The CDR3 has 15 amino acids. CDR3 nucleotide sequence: TGTGCCAGCAGCGGGACTAGCGGGAGATACTACGAGCAGTACTTC. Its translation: CASSGTSGRYYEQYF.

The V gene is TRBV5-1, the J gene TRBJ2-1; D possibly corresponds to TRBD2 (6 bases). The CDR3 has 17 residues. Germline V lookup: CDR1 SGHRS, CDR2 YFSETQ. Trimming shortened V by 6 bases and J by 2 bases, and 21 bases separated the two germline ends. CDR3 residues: CASTSRIGGLPYNEQFF. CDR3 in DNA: TGCGCCAGCACCTCTCGAATCGGCGGACTACCCTACAATGAGCAGTTCTTC.

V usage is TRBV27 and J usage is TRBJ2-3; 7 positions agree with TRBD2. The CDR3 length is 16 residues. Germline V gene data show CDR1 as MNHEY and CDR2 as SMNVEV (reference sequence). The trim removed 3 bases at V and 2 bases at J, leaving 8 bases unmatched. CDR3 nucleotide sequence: TGTGCCAGCAGTTTTTTCGGGAGCGGGACCACAGATACGCAGTATTTT. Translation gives CASSFFGSGTTDTQYF.

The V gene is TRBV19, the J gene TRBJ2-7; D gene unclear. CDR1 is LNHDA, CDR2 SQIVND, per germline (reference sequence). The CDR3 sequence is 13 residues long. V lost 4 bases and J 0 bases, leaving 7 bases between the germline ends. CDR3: CASSTKNSYEQYF. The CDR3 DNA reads TGTGCCAGTAGTACCAAAAACTCCTACGAGCAGTACTTC.